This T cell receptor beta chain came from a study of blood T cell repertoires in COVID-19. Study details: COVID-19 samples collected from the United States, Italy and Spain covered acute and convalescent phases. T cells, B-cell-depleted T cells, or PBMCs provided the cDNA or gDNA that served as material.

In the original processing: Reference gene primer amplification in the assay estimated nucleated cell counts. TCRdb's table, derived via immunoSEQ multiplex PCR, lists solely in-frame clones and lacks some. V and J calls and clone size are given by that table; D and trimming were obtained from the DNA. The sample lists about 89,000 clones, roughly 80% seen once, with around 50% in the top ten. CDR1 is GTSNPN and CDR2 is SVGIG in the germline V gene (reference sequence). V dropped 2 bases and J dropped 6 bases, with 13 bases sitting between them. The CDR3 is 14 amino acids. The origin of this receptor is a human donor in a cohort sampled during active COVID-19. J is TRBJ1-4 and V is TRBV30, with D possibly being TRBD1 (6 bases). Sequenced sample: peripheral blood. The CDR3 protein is CAWSLQGVDEKLFF. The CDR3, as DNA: TGTGCCTGGAGTTTACAGGGAGTGGATGAAAAACTGTTTTTT. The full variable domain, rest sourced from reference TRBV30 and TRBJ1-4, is SQTIHQWPATLVQPVGSPLSLECTVEGTSNPNLYWYRQAAGRGLQLLFYSVGIGQISSEVPQNLSASRPQDRQFILSSKKLLLSDSGFYLCAWSLQGVDEKLFFGSGTQLSVL.